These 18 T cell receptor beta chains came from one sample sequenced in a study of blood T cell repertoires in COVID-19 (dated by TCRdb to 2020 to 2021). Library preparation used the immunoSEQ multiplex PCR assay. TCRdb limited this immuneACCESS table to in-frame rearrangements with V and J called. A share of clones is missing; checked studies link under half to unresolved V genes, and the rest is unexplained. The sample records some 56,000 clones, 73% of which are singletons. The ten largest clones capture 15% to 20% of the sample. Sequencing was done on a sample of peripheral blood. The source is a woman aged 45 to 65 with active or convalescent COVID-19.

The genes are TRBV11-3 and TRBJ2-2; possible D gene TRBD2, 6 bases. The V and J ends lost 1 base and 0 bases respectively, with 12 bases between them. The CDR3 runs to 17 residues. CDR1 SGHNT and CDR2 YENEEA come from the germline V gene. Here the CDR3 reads CASSLAGLASNTGELFF. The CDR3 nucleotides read TGTGCCAGCAGCTTAGCGGGTCTAGCGTCGAACACCGGGGAGCTGTTTTTT.

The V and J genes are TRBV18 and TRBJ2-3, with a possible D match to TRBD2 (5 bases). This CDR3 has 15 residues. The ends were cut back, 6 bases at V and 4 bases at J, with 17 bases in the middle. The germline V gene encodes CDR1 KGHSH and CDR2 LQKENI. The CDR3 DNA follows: TGTGCCAGCTCCCCAGCCTCCGGGAATGCAGATACGCAGTATTTT. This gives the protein CASSPASGNADTQYF.

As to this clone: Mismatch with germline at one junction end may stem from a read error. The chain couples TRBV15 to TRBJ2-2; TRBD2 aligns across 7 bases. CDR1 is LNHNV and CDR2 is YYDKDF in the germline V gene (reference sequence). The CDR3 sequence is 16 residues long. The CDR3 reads CATSPLAELLHRGAVF. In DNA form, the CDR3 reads TGTGCCACCAGCCCCCTAGCGGAGTTACTACACCGGGGAGCTGTTTTT.

The chain's CDR3 is CASRDRPNTEAFF. CDR3 DNA sequence: TGCGCCAGCAGGGACAGACCGAACACTGAAGCTTTCTTT. The chain joins TRBV10-1 to TRBJ1-1; tentatively, D is TRBD1 (6 bases). This CDR3 is 13 amino acids long. Germline CDR1 WNHNN, CDR2 SYGVQD (reference sequence). V was pared by 6 bases and J by 1 base, with 9 bases between.

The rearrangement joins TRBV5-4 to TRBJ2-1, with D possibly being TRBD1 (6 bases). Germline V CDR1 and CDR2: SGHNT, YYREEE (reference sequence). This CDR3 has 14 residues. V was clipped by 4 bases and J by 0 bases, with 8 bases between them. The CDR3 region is CASSDRSSYNEQFF. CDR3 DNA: TGTGCCAGCAGCGACAGGAGCTCCTACAATGAGCAGTTCTTC.

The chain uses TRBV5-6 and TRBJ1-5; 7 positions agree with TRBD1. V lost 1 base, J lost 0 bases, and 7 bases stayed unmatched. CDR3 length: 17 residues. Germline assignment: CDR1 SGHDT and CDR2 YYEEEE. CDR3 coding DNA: TGTGCCAGCAGCTTGTATACAGGGGCCATTAGCAATCAGCCCCAGCATTTT. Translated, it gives CASSLYTGAISNQPQHF.

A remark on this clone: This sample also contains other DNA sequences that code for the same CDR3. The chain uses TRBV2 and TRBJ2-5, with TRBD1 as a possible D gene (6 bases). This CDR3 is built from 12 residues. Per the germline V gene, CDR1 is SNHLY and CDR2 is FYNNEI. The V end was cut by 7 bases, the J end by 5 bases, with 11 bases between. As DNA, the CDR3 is TGTGCCAGCACTGGTCAGGGGGAGACCCAGTACTTC. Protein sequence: CASTGQGETQYF.

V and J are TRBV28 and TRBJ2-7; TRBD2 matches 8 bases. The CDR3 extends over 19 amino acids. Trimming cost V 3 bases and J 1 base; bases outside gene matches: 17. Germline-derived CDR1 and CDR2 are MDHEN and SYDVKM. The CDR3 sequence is CASSFESPGSGTLSYEQYF. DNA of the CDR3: TGTGCCAGCAGTTTCGAGAGCCCGGGTAGCGGGACCTTATCCTACGAGCAGTACTTC.

This chain's CDR3 is CASSQLAGGRYEQYF. CDR3 coding DNA: TGTGCCAGCAGCCAACTAGCGGGAGGTCGGTACGAGCAGTACTTC. The chain carries TRBV3-1 (or the pseudogene TRBV3-2) and TRBJ2-7; 11 bases match TRBD2. The trim removed 2 bases at V and 4 bases at J, leaving 4 bases unmatched. This CDR3 has 15 amino acids. Germline assignment: CDR1 LGHDT and CDR2 YNNKEL (reference sequence).

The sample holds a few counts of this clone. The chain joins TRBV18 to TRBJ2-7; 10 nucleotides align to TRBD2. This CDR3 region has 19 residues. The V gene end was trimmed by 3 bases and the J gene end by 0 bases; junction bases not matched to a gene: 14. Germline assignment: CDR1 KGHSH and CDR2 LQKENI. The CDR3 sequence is CASSPSRGSGRPYSYEQYF. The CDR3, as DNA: TGTGCCAGCTCACCCTCTAGGGGTAGCGGGAGGCCCTACTCCTACGAGCAGTACTTC.

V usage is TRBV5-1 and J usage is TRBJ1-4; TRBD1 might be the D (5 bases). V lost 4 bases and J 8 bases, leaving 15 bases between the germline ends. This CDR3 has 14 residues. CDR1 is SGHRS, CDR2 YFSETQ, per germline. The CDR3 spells CASSRGGGEEKLFF. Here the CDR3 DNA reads TGCGCCAGCAGCCGTGGTGGAGGGGAGGAAAAACTGTTTTTT. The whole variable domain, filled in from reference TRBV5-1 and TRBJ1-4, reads KAGVTQTPRYLIKTRGQQVTLSCSPISGHRSVSWYQQTPGQGLQFLFEYFSETQRNKGNFPGRFSGRQFSNSRSEMNVSTLELGDSALYLCASSRGGGEEKLFFGSGTQLSVL.

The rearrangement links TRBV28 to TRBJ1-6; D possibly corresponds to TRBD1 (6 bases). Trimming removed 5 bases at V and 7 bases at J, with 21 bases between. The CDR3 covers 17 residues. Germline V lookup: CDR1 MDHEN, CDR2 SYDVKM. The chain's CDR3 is CASSATSTQGTNSPLHF. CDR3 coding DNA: TGTGCCAGCAGTGCCACTTCTACTCAGGGGACCAATTCACCCCTCCACTTT.

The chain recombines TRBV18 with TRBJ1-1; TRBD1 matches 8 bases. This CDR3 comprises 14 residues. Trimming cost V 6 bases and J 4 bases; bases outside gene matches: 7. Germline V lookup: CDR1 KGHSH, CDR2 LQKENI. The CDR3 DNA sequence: TGTGCCAGCTCTCCAGGACAGGGCGCCACTGAAGCTTTCTTT. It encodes CASSPGQGATEAFF.

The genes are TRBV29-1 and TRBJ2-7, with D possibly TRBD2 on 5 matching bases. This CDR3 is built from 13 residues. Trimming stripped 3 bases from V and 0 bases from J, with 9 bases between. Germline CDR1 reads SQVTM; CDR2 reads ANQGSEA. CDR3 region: CSVDPGDSYEQYF. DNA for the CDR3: TGCAGCGTTGATCCCGGGGACTCCTACGAGCAGTACTTC.

CDR3 in amino acids: CASSPSASASYEQYF. CDR3 sequence (DNA): TGTGCCAGCAGTCCATCCGCTAGCGCCTCCTACGAGCAGTACTTC. The V gene is TRBV27, the J gene TRBJ2-7; maybe TRBD2 (6 bases). CDR3 length: 15 amino acids. Germline V CDR1 and CDR2: MNHEY, SMNVEV (reference sequence). Trimming took off 5 bases at V and 0 bases at J, with 14 bases between the two ends.

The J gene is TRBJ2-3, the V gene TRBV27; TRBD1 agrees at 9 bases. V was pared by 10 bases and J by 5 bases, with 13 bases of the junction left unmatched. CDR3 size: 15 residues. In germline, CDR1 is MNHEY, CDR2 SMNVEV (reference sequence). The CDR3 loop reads CATSLPGQGVDTQYF. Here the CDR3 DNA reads TGTGCCACTAGCTTACCGGGACAGGGCGTAGATACGCAGTATTTT.

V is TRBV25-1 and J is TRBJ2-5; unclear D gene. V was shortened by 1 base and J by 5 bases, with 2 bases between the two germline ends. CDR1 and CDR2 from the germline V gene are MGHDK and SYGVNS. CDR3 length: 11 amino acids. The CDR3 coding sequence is TGTGCCAGCAGTGAATCGGAGACCCAGTACTTC. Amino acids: CASSESETQYF.

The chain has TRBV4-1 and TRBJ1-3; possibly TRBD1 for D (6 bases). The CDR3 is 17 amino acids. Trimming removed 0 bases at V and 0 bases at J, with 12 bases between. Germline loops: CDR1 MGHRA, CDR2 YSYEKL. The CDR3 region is CASSQEENRASGNTIYF. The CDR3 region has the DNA TGCGCCAGCAGCCAAGAAGAGAACAGGGCCTCTGGAAACACCATATATTTT.